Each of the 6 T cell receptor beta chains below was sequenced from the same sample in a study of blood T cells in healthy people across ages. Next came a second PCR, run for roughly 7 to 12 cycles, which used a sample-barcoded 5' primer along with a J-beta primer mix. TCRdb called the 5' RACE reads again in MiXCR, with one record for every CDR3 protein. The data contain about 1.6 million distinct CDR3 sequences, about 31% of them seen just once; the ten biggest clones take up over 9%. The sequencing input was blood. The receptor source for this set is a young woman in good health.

DNA of the CDR3: TGTGCCAGTAGAATGACAGGGGGCGACGAGCAGTACTTC. Translating it yields CASRMTGGDEQYF. V is TRBV19 and J is TRBJ2-7; 10 positions agree with TRBD1. The V segment lost 6 bases and the J segment 5 bases; nucleotides outside the gene matches: 4. Germline loops: CDR1 LNHDA, CDR2 SQIVND (reference sequence). The CDR3 runs to 13 residues.

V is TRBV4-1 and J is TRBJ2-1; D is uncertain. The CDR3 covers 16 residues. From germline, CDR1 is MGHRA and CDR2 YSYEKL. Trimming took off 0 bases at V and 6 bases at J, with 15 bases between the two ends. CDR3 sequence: CASSQDTARSINEQFF. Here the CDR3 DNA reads TGCGCCAGCAGCCAAGATACGGCACGTTCGATCAATGAGCAGTTCTTC.

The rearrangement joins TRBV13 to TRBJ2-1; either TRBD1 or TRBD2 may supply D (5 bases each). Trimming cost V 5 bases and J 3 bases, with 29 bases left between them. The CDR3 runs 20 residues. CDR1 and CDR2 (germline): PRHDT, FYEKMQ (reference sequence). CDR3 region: CASSLSWGPQLEPDYNEQFF. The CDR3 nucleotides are TGTGCCAGCAGCCTCTCATGGGGACCCCAGCTTGAACCGGACTACAATGAGCAGTTCTTC.

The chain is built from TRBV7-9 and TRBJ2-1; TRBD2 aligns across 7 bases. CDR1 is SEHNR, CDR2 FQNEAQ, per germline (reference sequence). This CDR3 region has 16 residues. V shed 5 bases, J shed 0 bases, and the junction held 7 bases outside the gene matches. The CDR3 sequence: CASSRLASTSYNEQFF. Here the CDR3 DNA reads TGTGCCAGCAGCCGACTAGCCTCCACCTCCTACAATGAGCAGTTCTTC.

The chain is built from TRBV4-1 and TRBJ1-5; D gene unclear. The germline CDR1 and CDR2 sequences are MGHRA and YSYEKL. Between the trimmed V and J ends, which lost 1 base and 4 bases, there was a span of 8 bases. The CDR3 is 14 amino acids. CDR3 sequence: CASSQVSRNQPQHF. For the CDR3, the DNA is TGCGCCAGCAGCCAAGTCTCTAGAAATCAGCCCCAGCATTTT.

In nucleotides, the CDR3 is TGTGCCAGCAGCTTATTCGAAATAGGGATGGGGGAGCAGTACTTC. This gives the protein CASSLFEIGMGEQYF. The V gene is TRBV7-8, the J gene TRBJ2-5; D may match TRBD1 or TRBD2 (5 bases each). CDR1 is SGHVS, CDR2 FQNEAQ, per germline. V gave up 2 bases and J gave up 11 bases, with 21 bases separating them. This CDR3 is built from 15 residues.